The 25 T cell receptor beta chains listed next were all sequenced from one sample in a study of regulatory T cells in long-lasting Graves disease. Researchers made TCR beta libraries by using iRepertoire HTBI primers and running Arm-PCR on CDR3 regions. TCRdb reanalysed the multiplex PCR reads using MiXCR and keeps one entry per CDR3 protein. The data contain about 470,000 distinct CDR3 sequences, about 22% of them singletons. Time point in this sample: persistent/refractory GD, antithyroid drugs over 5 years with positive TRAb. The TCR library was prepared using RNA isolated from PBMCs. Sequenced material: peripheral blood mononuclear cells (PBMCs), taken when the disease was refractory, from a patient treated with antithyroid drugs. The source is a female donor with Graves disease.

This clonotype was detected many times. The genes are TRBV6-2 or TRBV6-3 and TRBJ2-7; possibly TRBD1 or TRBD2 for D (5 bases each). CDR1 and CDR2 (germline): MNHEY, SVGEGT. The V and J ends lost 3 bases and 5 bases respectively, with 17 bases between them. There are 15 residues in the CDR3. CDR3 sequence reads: CASSYRVQGTNEQYF. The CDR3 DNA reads TGTGCCAGCAGTTATAGGGTTCAAGGGACCAACGAGCAGTACTTC.

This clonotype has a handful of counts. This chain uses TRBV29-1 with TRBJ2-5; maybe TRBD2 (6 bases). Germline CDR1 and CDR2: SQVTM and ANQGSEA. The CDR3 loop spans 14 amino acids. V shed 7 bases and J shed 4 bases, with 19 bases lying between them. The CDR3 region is CSGSPLGGGETQYF. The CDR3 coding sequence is TGCAGCGGAAGCCCCCTGGGAGGAGGAGAGACCCAGTACTTC.

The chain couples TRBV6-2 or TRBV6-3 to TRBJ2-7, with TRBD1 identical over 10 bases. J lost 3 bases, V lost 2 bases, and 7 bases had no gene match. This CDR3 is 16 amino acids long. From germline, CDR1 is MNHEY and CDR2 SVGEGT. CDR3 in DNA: TGTGCCAGCAGTTACGGGGGACAGGGGTCTGGCTACGAGCAGTACTTC. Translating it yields CASSYGGQGSGYEQYF.

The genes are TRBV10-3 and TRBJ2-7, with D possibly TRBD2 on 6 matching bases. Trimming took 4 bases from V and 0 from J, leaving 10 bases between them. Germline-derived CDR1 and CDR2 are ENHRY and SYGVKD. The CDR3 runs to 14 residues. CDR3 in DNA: TGTGCCATCAGTGGCTTAGCGGACTCCTACGAGCAGTACTTC. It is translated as CAISGLADSYEQYF.

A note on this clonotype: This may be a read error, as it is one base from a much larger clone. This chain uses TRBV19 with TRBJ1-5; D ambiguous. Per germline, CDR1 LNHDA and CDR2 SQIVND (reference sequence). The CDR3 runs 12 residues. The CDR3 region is CASSKGMQPRHF. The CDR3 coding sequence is TGTGCCAGTAGTAAGGGTATGCAGCCCCGGCATTTT.

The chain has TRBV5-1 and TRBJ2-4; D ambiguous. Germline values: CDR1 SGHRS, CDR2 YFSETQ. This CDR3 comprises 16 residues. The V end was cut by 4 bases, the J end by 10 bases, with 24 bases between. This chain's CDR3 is CASSPTQDTFWGIQYF. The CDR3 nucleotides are TGCGCCAGCAGCCCCACCCAAGACACCTTTTGGGGTATTCAGTACTTC.

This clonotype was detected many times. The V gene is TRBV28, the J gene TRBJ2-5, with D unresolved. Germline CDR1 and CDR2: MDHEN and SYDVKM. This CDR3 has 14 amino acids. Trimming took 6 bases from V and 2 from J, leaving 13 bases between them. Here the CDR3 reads CASSPRTVQETQYF. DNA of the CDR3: TGTGCCAGCAGCCCCCGGACGGTTCAAGAGACCCAGTACTTC.

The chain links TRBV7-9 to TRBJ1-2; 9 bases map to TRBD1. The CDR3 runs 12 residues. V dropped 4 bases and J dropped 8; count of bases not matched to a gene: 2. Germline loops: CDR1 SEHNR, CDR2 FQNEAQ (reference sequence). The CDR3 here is CASSWTGEGYTF. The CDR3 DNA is TGTGCCAGCAGCTGGACAGGGGAAGGCTACACCTTC.

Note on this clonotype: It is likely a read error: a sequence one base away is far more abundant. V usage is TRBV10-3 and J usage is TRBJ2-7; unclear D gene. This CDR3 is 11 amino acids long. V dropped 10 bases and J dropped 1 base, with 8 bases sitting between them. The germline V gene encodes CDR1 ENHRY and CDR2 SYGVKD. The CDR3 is CASKRSYEQYF. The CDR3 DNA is TGTGCCAGCAAGAGGTCCTACGAGCAGTACTTC.

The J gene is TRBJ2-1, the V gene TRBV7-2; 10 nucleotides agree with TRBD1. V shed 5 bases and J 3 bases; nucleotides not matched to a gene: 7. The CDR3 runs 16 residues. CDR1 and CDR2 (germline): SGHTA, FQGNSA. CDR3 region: CASSVLDRGFYNEQFF. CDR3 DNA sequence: TGTGCCAGCAGCGTCTTGGACAGGGGGTTCTACAATGAGCAGTTCTTC.

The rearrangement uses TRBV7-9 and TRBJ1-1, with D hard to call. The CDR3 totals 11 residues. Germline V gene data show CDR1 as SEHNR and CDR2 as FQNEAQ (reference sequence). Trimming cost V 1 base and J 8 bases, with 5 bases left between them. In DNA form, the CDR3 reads TGTGCCAGCAGCTTAGAAGTGGAAGCTTTCTTT. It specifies CASSLEVEAFF. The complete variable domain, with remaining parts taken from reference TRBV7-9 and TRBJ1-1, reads DTGVSQNPRHKITKRGQNVTFRCDPISEHNRLYWYRQTLGQGPEFLTYFQNEAQLEKSRLLSDRFSAERPKGSFSTLEIQRTEQGDSAMYLCASSLEVEAFFGQGTRLTVV.

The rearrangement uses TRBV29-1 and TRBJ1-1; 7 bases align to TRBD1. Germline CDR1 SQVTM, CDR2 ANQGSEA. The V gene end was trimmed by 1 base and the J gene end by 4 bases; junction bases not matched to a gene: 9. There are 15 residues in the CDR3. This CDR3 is CSVEGGRAGGTEAFF. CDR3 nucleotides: TGCAGCGTTGAAGGTGGTCGGGCAGGGGGCACTGAAGCTTTCTTT. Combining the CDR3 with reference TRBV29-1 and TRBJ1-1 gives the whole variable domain SAVISQKPSRDICQRGTSLTIQCQVDSQVTMMFWYRQQPGQSLTLIATANQGSEATYESGFVIDKFPISRPNLTFSTLTVSNMSPEDSSIYLCSVEGGRAGGTEAFFGQGTRLTVV.

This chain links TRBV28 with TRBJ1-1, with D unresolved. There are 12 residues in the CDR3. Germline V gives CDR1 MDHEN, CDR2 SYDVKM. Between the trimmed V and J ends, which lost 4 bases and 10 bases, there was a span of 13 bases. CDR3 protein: CASSSNPEGAFF. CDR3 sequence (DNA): TGTGCCAGCAGTTCAAATCCCGAGGGAGCTTTCTTT.

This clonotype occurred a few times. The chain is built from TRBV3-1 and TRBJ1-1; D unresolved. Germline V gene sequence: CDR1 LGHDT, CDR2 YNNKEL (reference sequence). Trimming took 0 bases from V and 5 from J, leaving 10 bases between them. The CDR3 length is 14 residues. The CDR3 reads CASSQDSARTEAFF. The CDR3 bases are TGTGCCAGCAGCCAAGATTCCGCGAGAACTGAAGCTTTCTTT. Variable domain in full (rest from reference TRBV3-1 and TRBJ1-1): DTAVSQTPKYLVTQMGNDKSIKCEQNLGHDTMYWYKQDSKKFLKIMFSYNNKELIINETVPNRFSPKSPDKAHLNLHINSLELGDSAVYFCASSQDSARTEAFFGQGTRLTVV.

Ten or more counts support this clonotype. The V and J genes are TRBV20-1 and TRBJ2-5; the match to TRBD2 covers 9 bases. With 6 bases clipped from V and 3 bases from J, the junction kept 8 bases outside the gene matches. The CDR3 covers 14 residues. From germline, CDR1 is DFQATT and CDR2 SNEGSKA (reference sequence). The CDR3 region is CSAEGLASKETQYF. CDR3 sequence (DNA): TGCAGTGCGGAAGGACTAGCGTCTAAAGAGACCCAGTACTTC.

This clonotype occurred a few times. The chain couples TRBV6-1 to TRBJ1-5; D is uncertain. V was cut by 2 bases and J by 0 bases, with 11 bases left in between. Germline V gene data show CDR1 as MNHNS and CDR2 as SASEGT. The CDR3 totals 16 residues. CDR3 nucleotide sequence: TGTGCCAGCAGTGAATGGTCTTTGAATAGCAATCAGCCCCAGCATTTT. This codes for CASSEWSLNSNQPQHF.

CDR3: CASSPRQGADTQYF. CDR3 coding DNA: TGTGCCAGCAGTCCCCGACAGGGGGCTGATACGCAGTATTTT. The chain has TRBV27 and TRBJ2-3, with 10 bases matching TRBD1. Per germline, CDR1 MNHEY and CDR2 SMNVEV (reference sequence). CDR3 length equals 14 residues. The ends lost 5 bases at V and 6 bases at J; junction bases unmatched: 5.

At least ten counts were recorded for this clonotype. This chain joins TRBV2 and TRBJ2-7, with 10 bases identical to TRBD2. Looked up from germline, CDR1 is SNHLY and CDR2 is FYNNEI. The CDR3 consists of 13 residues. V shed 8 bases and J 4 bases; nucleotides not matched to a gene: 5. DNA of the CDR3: TGTGCCAGCGGACTAGCGGAGACTTACGAGCAGTACTTC. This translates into CASGLAETYEQYF.

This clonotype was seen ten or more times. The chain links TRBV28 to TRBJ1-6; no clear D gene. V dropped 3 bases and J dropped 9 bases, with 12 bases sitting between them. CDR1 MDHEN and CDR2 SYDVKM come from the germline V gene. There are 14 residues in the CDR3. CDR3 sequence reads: CASSFQLLGSPLHF. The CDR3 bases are TGTGCCAGCAGTTTCCAGCTTTTGGGTTCACCCCTCCACTTT.

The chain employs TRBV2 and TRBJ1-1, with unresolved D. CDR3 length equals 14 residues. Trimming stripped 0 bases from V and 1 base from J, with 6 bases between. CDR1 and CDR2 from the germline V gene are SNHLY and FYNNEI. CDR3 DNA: TGTGCCAGCAGTGAAGCGCGGCCGAACACTGAAGCTTTCTTT. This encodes CASSEARPNTEAFF. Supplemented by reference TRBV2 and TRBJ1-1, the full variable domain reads EPEVTQTPSHQVTQMGQEVILRCVPISNHLYFYWYRQILGQKVEFLVSFYNNEISEKSEIFDDQFSVERPDGSNFTLKIRSTKLEDSAMYFCASSEARPNTEAFFGQGTRLTVV.

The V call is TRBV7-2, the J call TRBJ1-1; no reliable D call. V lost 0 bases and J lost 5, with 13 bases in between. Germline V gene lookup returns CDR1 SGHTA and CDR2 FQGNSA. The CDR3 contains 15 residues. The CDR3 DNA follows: TGTGCCAGCAGCTTAGCCCACAGCGGATTTACTGAAGCTTTCTTT. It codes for CASSLAHSGFTEAFF.

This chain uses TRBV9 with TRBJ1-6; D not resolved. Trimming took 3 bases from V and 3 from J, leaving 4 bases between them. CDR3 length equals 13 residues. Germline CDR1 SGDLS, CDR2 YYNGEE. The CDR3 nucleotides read TGTGCCAGCAGCGCGATCTATAATTCACCCCTCCACTTT. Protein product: CASSAIYNSPLHF.

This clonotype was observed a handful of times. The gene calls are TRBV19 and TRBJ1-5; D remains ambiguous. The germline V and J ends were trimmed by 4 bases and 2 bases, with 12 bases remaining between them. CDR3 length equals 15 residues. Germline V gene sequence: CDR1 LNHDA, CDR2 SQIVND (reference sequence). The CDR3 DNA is TGTGCCAGTAGTAAAAGTGAGCGCCGCAATCAGCCCCAGCATTTT. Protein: CASSKSERRNQPQHF.

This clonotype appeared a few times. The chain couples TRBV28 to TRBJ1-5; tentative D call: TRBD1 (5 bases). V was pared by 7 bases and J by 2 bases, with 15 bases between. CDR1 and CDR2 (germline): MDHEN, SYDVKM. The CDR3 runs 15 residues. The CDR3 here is CASNQQGLGNQPQHF. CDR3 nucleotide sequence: TGTGCCAGCAACCAGCAGGGTCTTGGCAATCAGCCCCAGCATTTT.

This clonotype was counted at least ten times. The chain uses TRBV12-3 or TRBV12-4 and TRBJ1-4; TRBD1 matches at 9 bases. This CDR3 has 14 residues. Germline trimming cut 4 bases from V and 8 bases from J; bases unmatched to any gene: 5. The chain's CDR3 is CASSSTGGYEKLFF. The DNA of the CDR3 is TGTGCCAGCAGTTCTACAGGGGGCTACGAAAAACTGTTTTTT.